This T cell receptor (beta chain) came from a study of cytomegalovirus exposure and HLA in healthy donors. With 60 Vbeta and 13 Jbeta primers, the PCR was carried out. Clones were sequenced by immunoSEQ multiplex PCR, and TCRdb holds only the in-frame ones, with some missing. The sample has about 93,000 clones, roughly four fifths seen once. The germline gives CDR1 PRHDT, CDR2 FYEKMQ (reference sequence). V was clipped by 5 bases and J by 4 bases; unmatched bases: 15. This CDR3 has 18 amino acids. This clonotype was obtained from a man in his thirties or forties in good health and CMV-seronegative. V usage is TRBV13 and J usage is TRBJ2-1; 9 bases fit TRBD2. The sample comprised PBMCs. CDR3 amino acids: CASSGQLGGGGLYNEQFF. The CDR3 bases are TGTGCCAGCAGCGGGCAACTTGGCGGGGGGGGCCTATACAATGAGCAGTTCTTC.